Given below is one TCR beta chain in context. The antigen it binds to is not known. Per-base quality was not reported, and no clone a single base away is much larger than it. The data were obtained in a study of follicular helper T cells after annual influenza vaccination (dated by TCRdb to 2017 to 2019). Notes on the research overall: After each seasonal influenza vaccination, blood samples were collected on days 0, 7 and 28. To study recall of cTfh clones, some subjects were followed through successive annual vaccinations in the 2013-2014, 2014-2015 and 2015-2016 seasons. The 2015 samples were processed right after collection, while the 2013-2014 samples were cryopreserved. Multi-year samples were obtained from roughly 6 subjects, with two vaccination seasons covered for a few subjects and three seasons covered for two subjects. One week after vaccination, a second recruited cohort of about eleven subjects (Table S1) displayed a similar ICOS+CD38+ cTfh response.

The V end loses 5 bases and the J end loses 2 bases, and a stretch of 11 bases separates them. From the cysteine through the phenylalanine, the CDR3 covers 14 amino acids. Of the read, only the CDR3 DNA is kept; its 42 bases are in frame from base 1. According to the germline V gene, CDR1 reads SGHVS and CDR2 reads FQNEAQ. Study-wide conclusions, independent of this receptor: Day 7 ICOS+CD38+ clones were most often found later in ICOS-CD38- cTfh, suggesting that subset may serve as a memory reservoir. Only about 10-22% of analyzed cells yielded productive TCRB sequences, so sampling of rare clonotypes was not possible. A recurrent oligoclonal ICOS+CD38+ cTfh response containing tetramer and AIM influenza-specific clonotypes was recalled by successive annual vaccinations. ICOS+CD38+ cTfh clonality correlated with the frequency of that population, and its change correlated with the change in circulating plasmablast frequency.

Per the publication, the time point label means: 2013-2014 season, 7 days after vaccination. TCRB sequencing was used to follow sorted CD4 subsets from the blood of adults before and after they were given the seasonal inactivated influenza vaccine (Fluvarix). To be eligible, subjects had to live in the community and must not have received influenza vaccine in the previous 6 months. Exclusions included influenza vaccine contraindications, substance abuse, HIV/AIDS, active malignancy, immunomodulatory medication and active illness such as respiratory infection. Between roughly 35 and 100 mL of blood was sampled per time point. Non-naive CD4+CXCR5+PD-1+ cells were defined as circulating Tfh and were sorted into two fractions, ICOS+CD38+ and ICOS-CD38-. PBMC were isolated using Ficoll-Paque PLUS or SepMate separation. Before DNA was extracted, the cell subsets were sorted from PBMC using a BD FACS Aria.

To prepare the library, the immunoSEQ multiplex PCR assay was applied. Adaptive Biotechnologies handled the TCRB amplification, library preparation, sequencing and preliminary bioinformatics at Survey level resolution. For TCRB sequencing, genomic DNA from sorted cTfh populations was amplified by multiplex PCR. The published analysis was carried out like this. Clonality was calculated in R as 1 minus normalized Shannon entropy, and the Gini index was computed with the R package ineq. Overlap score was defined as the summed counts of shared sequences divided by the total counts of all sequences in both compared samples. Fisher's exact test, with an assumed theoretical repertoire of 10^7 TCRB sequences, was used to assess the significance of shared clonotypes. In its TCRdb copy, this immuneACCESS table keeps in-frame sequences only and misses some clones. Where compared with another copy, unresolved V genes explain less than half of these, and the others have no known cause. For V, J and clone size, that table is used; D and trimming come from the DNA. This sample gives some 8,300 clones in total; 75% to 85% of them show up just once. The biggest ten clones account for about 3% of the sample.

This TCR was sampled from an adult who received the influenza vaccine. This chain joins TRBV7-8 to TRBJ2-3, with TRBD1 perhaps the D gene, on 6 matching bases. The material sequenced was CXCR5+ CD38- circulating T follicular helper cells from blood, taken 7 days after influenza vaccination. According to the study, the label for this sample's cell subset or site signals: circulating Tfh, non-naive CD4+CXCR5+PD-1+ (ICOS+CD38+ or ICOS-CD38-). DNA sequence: TGTGCCAGCAGCCCTGACAGGCACACAGATACGCAGTATTTT. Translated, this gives CASSPDRHTDTQYF.